The next 15 T cell receptor beta chains were all read from a single sample in a study of T cell changes during pregnancy in multiple sclerosis (dated by TCRdb to the late 2010s). Library generation was performed with the immunoSEQ multiplex PCR assay. Here the immuneACCESS table is served through TCRdb, limited to in-frame sequences with V and J called. Missing clones are a known gap in these copies; in checked studies unresolved V genes cover under half, and the rest lacks a known reason. The sample data list tens of thousands of clones, and 75% to 95% of these were observed just once. Of the sample, under 0.95% is held by the ten largest clones. Sample: peripheral blood, taken before pregnancy. The receptors originated from a female donor with multiple sclerosis, enrolled in a pregnancy study.

The chain links TRBV18 to TRBJ2-5, with TRBD2 as a possible D gene (5 bases). The CDR3 length is 13 residues. Trimming removed 2 bases at V and 3 bases at J, with 7 bases between. CDR1 KGHSH and CDR2 LQKENI come from the germline V gene. The CDR3 here is CASSPRREETQYF. CDR3 sequence (DNA): TGTGCCAGCTCACCAAGGCGGGAAGAGACCCAGTACTTC.

The chain joins TRBV2 to TRBJ1-2, with unresolved D. There are 14 residues in the CDR3. The V gene's germline CDR1 is SNHLY and CDR2 FYNNEI. The V end was cut by 0 bases, the J end by 4 bases, with 9 bases between. This CDR3 reads CASSEARGSYGYTF. The CDR3 DNA reads as TGTGCCAGCAGTGAAGCTCGGGGTAGCTATGGCTACACCTTC. Based on the CDR3 plus reference TRBV2 and TRBJ1-2, the full variable domain is EPEVTQTPSHQVTQMGQEVILRCVPISNHLYFYWYRQILGQKVEFLVSFYNNEISEKSEIFDDQFSVERPDGSNFTLKIRSTKLEDSAMYFCASSEARGSYGYTFGSGTRLTVV.

This clone was seen a single time. The chain has TRBV10-2 and TRBJ1-4, with a tentative D call TRBD1 (5 bases). V dropped 8 bases and J dropped 0 bases, with 10 bases sitting between them. The CDR3 sequence is 14 residues long. Germline CDR1 is WSHSY and CDR2 is SAAADI. The CDR3 here is CASGGGATNEKLFF. For the CDR3, the DNA is TGCGCCAGCGGCGGGGGTGCAACTAATGAAAAACTGTTTTTT.

This clone was seen a single time. V is TRBV5-1 and J is TRBJ2-7, with 16 bases identical to TRBD2. CDR1 and CDR2 (germline): SGHRS, YFSETQ. This CDR3 has 18 residues. V shed 4 bases and J 3 bases; nucleotides not matched to a gene: 10. The CDR3 spells CASSRMGLAGGGNYEQYF. CDR3 DNA sequence: TGCGCCAGCAGCAGGATGGGACTAGCGGGGGGGGGTAACTACGAGCAGTACTTC.

This chain links TRBV9 with TRBJ2-3; 8 bases are a match to TRBD2. Germline V gene sequence: CDR1 SGDLS, CDR2 YYNGEE. The CDR3 has 14 residues. Unmatched junction bases numbered 2, after V lost 3 bases and J lost 2 bases. CDR3 sequence: CASSATSVTDTQYF. CDR3 sequence (DNA): TGTGCCAGCAGCGCGACTAGCGTCACAGATACGCAGTATTTT.

The rearrangement uses TRBV7-2 and TRBJ2-5; weak D call: TRBD1 (6 bases). V lost 3 bases to trimming and J lost 5 bases, with 10 bases between them. Germline V gives CDR1 SGHTA, CDR2 FQGNSA. The length of the CDR3 is 13 residues. The CDR3: CASSFTGQETQYF. Written as DNA, the CDR3 is TGTGCCAGCAGCTTTACAGGGCAGGAGACCCAGTACTTC.

The chain employs TRBV6-1 and TRBJ2-1, with 7 bases lining up with TRBD1. The CDR3 runs 18 residues. Trimming took 2 bases from V and 6 from J; bases not matched to a gene: 16. CDR1 and CDR2 from the germline V gene are MNHNS and SASEGT. CDR3 DNA sequence: TGTGCCAGCAGTGAACAGGGGAAGAGGTACAGGGGACGCAATGAGCAGTTCTTC. Its protein product is CASSEQGKRYRGRNEQFF.

The rearrangement joins TRBV5-4 to TRBJ1-3; 8 nucleotides match TRBD1. This CDR3 spans 16 amino acids. The V and J ends lost 2 bases and 0 bases, in that order; junction bases with no gene match: 4. Germline V lookup: CDR1 SGHNT, CDR2 YYREEE (reference sequence). Written as DNA, the CDR3 is TGTGCCAGCAGCTTTCCAGGGGGCCCCTCTGGAAACACCATATATTTT. Translating gives CASSFPGGPSGNTIYF.

This rearrangement joins TRBV5-6 to TRBJ2-4; 8 bases are shared with TRBD1. With V trimmed by 5 bases and J by 0 bases, 7 bases remained unmatched. The V gene's germline CDR1 is SGHDT and CDR2 YYEEEE. The CDR3 extends over 16 amino acids. CDR3 region: CASRMGQVLAKNIQYF. Here the CDR3 DNA reads TGTGCCAGCAGAATGGGACAGGTCCTAGCCAAAAACATTCAGTACTTC.

The V call is TRBV18, the J call TRBJ2-1, with 11 bases aligning to TRBD2. Trimming removed 4 bases from V and 5 bases from J; junction bases left unmatched: 4. CDR1 is KGHSH and CDR2 is LQKENI in the germline V gene. The CDR3 is 15 residues long. CDR3 bases: TGTGCCAGCTCACTCCTAGCGGGAGGTGACAATGAGCAGTTCTTC. It specifies CASSLLAGGDNEQFF.

V and J are TRBV19 and TRBJ2-7; D remains unclear. From germline, CDR1 is LNHDA and CDR2 SQIVND (reference sequence). The length of the CDR3 is 15 residues. The ends were cut back, 5 bases at V and 2 bases at J, with 16 bases in the middle. CDR3 in amino acids: CASSLRPKETYEQYF. The CDR3 region has the DNA TGTGCCAGTAGTTTACGGCCCAAGGAGACCTACGAGCAGTACTTC.

CDR3 bases: TGTGCCAGCAGCCAACAACCGGGACAGGTTGGGAATGAGCAGTTCTTC. Residues: CASSQQPGQVGNEQFF. V gene TRBV7-2 combines with J gene TRBJ2-1, with TRBD1 identical over 8 bases. Germline CDR1 SGHTA, CDR2 FQGNSA. V dropped 5 bases and J dropped 7; count of bases not matched to a gene: 13. This CDR3 has 16 amino acids.

The V call is TRBV6-5, the J call TRBJ1-6; a possible D gene is TRBD1 (6 bases). The CDR3 consists of 12 residues. The V gene's germline CDR1 is MNHEY and CDR2 SVGAGI. V lost 10 bases and J lost 7, with 11 bases in between. The CDR3 nucleotides are TGTGCCATTGGGCAGGGGAATTCACCCCTCCACTTT. This sequence encodes CAIGQGNSPLHF.

The rearrangement uses TRBV5-1 and TRBJ2-2; 10 bases line up with TRBD2. The V and J ends lost 4 bases and 5 bases, in that order; junction bases with no gene match: 8. This CDR3 contains 16 residues. Germline lookup yields CDR1 SGHRS and CDR2 YFSETQ. As DNA, the CDR3 is TGCGCCAGCAGCCCGGCTGGACTAGCGGTAACCGGGGAGCTGTTTTTT. Translated, it gives CASSPAGLAVTGELFF.

The rearrangement links TRBV30 to TRBJ1-2; D is uncertain. The CDR3 has 11 residues. Germline loops: CDR1 GTSNPN, CDR2 SVGIG (reference sequence). V lost 2 bases and J 4 bases, leaving 5 bases between the germline ends. The CDR3 protein is CAWSYSYGYTF. The CDR3 bases are TGTGCCTGGAGTTACAGCTATGGCTACACCTTC. Full variable domain (remainder filled in from reference TRBV30 and TRBJ1-2): SQTIHQWPATLVQPVGSPLSLECTVEGTSNPNLYWYRQAAGRGLQLLFYSVGIGQISSEVPQNLSASRPQDRQFILSSKKLLLSDSGFYLCAWSYSYGYTFGSGTRLTVV.